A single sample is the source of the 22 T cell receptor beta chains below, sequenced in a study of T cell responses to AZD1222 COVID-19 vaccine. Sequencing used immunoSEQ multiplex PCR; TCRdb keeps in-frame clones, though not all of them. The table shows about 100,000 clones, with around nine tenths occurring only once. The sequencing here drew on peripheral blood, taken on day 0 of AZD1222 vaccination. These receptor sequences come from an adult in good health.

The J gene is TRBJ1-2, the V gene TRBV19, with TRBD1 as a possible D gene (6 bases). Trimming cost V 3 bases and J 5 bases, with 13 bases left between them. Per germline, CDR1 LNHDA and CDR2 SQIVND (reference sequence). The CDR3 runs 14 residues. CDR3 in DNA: TGTGCCAGTAGTATCCCCGGGGGGGCGTATGGCTACACCTTC. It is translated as CASSIPGGAYGYTF. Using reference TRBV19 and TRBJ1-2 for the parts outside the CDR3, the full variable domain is DGGITQSPKYLFRKEGQNVTLSCEQNLNHDAMYWYRQDPGQGLRLIYYSQIVNDFQKGDIAEGYSVSREKKESFPLTVTSAQKNPTAFYLCASSIPGGAYGYTFGSGTRLTVV.

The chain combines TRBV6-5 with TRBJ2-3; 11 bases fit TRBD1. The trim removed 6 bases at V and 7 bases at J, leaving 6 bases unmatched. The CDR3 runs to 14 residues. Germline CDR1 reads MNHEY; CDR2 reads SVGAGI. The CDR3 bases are TGTGCCAGCAGCGCGGACAGGGGGCCTTATACGCAGTATTTT. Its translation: CASSADRGPYTQYF.

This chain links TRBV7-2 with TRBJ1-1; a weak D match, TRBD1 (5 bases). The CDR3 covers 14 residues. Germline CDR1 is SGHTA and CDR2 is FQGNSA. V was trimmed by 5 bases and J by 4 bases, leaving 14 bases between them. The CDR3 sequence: CASSPGRGSTEAFF. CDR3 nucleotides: TGTGCCAGCAGCCCGGGAAGGGGTTCCACTGAAGCTTTCTTT.

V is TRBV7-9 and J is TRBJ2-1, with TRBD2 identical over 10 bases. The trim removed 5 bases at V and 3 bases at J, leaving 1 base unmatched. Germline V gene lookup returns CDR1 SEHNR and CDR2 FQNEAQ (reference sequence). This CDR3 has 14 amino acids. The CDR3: CASSPSGGYNEQFF. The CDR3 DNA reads TGTGCCAGCAGCCCTAGCGGGGGCTACAATGAGCAGTTCTTC.

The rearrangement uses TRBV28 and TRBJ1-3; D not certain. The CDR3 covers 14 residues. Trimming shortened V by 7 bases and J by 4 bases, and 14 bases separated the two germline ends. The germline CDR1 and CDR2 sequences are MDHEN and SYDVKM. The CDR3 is CASIQSLWGNTIYF. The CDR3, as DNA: TGTGCCAGCATACAATCTTTGTGGGGAAACACCATATATTTT. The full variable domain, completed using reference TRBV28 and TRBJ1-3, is DVKVTQSSRYLVKRTGEKVFLECVQDMDHENMFWYRQDPGLGLRLIYFSYDVKMKEKGDIPEGYSVSREKKERFSLILESASTNQTSMYLCASIQSLWGNTIYFGEGSWLTVV.

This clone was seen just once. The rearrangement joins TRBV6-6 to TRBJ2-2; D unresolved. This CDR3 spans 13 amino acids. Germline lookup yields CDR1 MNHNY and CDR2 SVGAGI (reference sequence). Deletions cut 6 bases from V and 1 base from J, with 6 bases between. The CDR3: CASRTRNTGELFF. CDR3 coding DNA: TGTGCCAGCAGAACGCGGAACACCGGGGAGCTGTTTTTT.

The chain's CDR3 is CSASKSGSLNNEQFF. Here the CDR3 DNA reads TGCAGTGCTAGTAAAAGCGGGAGCCTAAACAATGAGCAGTTCTTC. V is TRBV20-1 and J is TRBJ2-1; 8 bases match TRBD2. The J segment lost 5 bases and the V segment lost 3 bases, leaving 9 bases of the junction unmatched. Germline V CDR1 and CDR2: DFQATT, SNEGSKA (reference sequence). CDR3 length equals 15 residues.

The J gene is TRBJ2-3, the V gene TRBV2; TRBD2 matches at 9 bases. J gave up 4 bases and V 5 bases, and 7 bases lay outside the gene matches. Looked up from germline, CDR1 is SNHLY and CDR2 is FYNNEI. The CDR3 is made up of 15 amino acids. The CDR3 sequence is CASSPGSGSPDTQYF. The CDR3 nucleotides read TGTGCCAGCAGTCCGGGTAGCGGGAGCCCAGATACGCAGTATTTT. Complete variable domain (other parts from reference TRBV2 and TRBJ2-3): EPEVTQTPSHQVTQMGQEVILRCVPISNHLYFYWYRQILGQKVEFLVSFYNNEISEKSEIFDDQFSVERPDGSNFTLKIRSTKLEDSAMYFCASSPGSGSPDTQYFGPGTRLTVL.

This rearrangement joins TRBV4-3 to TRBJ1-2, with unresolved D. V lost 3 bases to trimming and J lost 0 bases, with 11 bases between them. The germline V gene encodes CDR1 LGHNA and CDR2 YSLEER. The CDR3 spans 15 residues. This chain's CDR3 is CASSQTPDSNYGYTF. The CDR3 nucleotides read TGCGCCAGCAGCCAGACCCCGGACTCTAACTATGGCTACACCTTC.

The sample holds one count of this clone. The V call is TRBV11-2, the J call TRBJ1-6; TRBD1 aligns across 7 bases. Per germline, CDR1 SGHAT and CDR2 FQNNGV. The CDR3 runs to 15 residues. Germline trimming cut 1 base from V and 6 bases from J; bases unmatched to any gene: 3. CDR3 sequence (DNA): TGTGCCAGCAGCTTAGCAGGGGGTTCTAATTCACCCCTCCACTTT. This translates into CASSLAGGSNSPLHF.

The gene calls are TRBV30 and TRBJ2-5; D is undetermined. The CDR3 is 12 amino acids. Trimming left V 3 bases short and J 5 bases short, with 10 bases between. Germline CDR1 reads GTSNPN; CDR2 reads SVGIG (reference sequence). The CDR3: CAWRALGETQYF. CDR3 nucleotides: TGTGCCTGGAGGGCTCTTGGCGAGACCCAGTACTTC.

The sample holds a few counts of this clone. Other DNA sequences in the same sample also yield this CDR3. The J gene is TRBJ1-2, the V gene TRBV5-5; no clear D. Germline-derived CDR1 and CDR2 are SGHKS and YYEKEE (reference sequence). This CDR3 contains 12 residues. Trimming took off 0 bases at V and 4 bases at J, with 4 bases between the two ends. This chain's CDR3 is CASSLGLYGYTF. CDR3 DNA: TGTGCCAGCAGCTTGGGTCTCTATGGCTACACCTTC.

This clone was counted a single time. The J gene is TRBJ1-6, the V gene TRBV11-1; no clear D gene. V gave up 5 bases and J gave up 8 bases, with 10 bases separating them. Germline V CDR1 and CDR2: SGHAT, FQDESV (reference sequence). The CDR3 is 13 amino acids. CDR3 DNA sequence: TGTGCCAGCAGCGAGAGTTCAGATTCACCCCTCCACTTT. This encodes CASSESSDSPLHF.

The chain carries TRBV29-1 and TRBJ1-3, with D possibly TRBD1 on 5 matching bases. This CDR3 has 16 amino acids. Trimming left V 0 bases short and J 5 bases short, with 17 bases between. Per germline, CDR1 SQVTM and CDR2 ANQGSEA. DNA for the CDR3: TGCAGCGTTGAAGATGGGGACCCGGGGACTCGAAACACCATATATTTT. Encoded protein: CSVEDGDPGTRNTIYF.

Written as DNA, the CDR3 is TGTGCCTGGAATCTCCGGAGGGCAACTAATGAAAAACTGTTTTTT. Its translation is CAWNLRRATNEKLFF. This sequence joins TRBV30 and TRBJ1-4; no reliable D call. This CDR3 comprises 15 residues. Germline lookup yields CDR1 GTSNPN and CDR2 SVGIG (reference sequence). The V end lost 4 bases, the J end lost 0 bases, and 12 bases lay between the germline ends.

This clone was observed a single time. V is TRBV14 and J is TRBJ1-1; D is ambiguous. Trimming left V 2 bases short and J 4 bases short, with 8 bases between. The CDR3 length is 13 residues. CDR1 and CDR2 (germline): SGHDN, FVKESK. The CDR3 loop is CASSQLSRTEAFF. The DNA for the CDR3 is TGTGCCAGCAGCCAACTAAGTCGCACTGAAGCTTTCTTT.

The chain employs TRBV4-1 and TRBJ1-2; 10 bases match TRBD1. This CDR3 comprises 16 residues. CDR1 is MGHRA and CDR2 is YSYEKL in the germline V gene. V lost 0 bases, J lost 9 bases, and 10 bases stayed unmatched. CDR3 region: CASSQDRIGQGVSYTF. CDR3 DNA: TGCGCCAGCAGCCAAGATCGAATAGGACAGGGGGTTAGCTACACCTTC.

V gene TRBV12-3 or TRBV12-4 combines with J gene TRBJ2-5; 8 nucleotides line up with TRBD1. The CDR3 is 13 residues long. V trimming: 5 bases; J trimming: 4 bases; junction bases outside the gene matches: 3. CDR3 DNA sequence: TGTGCCAGCAGTCAGGGGGCCTCAGAGACCCAGTACTTC. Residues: CASSQGASETQYF.

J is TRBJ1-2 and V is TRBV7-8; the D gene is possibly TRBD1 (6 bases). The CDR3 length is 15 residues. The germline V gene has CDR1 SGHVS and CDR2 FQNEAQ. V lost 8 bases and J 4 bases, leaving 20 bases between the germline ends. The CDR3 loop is CASSIGGTGLYGYTF. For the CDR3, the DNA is TGTGCCAGCTCGATAGGGGGAACAGGGCTCTATGGCTACACCTTC. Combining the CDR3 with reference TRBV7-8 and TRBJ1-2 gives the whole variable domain GAGVSQSPRYKVAKRGQDVALRCDPISGHVSLFWYQQALGQGPEFLTYFQNEAQLDKSGLPSDRFFAERPEGSVSTLKIQRTQQEDSAVYLCASSIGGTGLYGYTFGSGTRLTVV.

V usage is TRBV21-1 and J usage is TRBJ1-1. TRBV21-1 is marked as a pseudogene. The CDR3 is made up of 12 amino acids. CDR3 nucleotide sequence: TGTGCCAGCAGCAATCATAAGGAGAGAGCTTTCTTT. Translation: CASSNHKERAFF.

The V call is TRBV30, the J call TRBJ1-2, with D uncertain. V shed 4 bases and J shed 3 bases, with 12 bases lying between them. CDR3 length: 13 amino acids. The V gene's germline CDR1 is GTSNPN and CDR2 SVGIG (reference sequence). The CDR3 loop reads CAWKGVSHYGYTF. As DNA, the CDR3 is TGTGCCTGGAAGGGTGTTTCGCACTATGGCTACACCTTC. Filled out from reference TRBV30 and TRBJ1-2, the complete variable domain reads SQTIHQWPATLVQPVGSPLSLECTVEGTSNPNLYWYRQAAGRGLQLLFYSVGIGQISSEVPQNLSASRPQDRQFILSSKKLLLSDSGFYLCAWKGVSHYGYTFGSGTRLTVV.

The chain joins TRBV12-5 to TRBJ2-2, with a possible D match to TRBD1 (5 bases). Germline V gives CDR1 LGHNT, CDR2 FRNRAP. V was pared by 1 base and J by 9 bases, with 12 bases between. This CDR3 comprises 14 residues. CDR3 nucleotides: TGTGCTAGTGGTTTGGCAGAGCCAGGGCGGGAGCTGTTTTTT. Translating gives CASGLAEPGRELFF.